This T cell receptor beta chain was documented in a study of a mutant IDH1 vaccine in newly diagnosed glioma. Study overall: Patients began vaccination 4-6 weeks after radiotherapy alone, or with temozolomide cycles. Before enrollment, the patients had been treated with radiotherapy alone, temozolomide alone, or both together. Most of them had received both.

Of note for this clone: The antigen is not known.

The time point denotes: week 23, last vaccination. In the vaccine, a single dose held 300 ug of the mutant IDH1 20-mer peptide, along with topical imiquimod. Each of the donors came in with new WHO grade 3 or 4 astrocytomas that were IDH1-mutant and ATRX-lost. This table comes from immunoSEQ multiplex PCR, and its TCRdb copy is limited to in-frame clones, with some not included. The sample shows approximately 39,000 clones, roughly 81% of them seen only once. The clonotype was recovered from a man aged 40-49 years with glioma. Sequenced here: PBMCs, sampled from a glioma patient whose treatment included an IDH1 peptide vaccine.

The CDR3: CASSLGLAGPYEQYF. The DNA of the CDR3 is TGTGCCAGCAGCTTAGGACTAGCGGGGCCCTACGAGCAGTACTTC. This chain connects TRBV7-8 to TRBJ2-5, with 11 bases that match TRBD2. The J call may not be correct, given that the DNA end is closer to TRBJ2-7. Germline V gene lookup returns CDR1 SGHVS and CDR2 FQNEAQ. The CDR3 has 15 amino acids.